The clone carrying this T cell receptor beta chain has a handful of counts. Its matching antigen is unknown. V was pared by 10 bases and J by 4 bases, with 8 bases of the junction left unmatched. This CDR3 region has 14 residues. CDR1 is MRHNA and CDR2 is SNTAGT in the germline V gene. The data are from a study of blood T cells in healthy people across ages. Per sample, a minimum of 6.5 million PBMCs were isolated. Sample-barcoded 5' priming and a J-beta primer mix drove a second PCR of roughly 7 to 11 cycles. TCRdb fed the 5' RACE reads into MiXCR, producing one record per CDR3 protein. The table has hundreds of thousands of distinct CDR3 sequences, about 32% seen once. Study results and limitations: Diversity was higher, and naive CD4+ cells more numerous, in long-lived donors than in aged donors. Older individuals had lower TCR beta diversity per million T cells (the decline was roughly linear).

The clonotype originates from a woman at least 80 years old in good health. The chain recombines TRBV6-4 with TRBJ2-2; TRBD1 matches at 8 bases. Sample: blood. CDR3 amino acids: CAIPGQDLTGELFF. The CDR3 region has the DNA TGTGCCATTCCGGGACAGGACCTCACCGGGGAGCTGTTTTTT.